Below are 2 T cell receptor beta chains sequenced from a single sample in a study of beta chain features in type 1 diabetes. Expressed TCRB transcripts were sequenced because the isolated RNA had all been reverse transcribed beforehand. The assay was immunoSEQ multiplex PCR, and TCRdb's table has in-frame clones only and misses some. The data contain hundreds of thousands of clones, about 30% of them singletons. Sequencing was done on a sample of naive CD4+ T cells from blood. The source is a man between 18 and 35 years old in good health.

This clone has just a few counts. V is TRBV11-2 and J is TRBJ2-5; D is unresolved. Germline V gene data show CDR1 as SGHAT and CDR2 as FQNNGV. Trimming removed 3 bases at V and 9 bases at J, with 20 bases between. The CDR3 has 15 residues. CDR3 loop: CASSFDSTLGRAQYF. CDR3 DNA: TGTGCCAGCAGCTTCGATTCTACTCTAGGACGGGCCCAGTACTTC.

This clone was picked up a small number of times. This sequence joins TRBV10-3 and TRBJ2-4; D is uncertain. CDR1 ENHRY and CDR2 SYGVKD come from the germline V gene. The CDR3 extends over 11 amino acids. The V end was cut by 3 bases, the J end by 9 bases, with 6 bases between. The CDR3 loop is CAISDNGIQYF. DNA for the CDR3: TGTGCCATCAGTGATAATGGCATTCAGTACTTC.